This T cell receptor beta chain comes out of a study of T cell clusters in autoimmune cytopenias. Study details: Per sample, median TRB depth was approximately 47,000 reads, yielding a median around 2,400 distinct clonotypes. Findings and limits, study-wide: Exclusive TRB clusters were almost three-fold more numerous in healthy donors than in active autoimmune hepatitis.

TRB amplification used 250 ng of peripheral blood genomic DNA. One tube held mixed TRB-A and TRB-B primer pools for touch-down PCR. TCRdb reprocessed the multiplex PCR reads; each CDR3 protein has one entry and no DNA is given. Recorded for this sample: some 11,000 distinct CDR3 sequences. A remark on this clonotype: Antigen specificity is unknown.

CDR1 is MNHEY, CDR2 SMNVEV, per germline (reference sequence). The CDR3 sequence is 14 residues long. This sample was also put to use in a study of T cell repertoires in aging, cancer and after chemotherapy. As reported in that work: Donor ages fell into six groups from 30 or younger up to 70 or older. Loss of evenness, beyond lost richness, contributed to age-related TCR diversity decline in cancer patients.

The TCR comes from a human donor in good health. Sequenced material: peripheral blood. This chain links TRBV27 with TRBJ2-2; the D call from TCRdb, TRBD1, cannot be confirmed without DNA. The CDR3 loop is CASRDRGRTGELFF.